These 2 T cell receptor beta chains came from one sample sequenced in a study of T cells in lung cancer brain metastases. Using immunoSEQ multiplex PCR, the repertoire was profiled, and TCRdb retains in-frame clones only, with some absent. The sample shows about 4,800 clones, about 85% of them seen only once. Sequenced material: tumor tissue from the primary lung tumor. These TCRs come from a woman between 45 and 60 years old with non-small cell lung cancer.

CDR3 DNA sequence: TGTGCCAGTAGTATATCTGGGCTGGCTAATGAAAAACTGTTTTTT. Translation gives CASSISGLANEKLFF. The chain employs TRBV19 and TRBJ1-4; D ambiguous. The CDR3 length is 15 residues. Germline V gene sequence: CDR1 LNHDA, CDR2 SQIVND (reference sequence). V was pared by 2 bases and J by 3 bases, with 10 bases between.

About this clone: The junction departs from germline at one end; a sequencing error may be responsible. This rearrangement joins TRBV11-1 to TRBJ2-5; 8 bases align to TRBD1. The germline V gene has CDR1 SGHAT and CDR2 FQDESV (reference sequence). The CDR3 is made up of 15 amino acids. Here the CDR3 reads CASSLSGTGQETQYF. The CDR3, as DNA: TGTGCCAGCAGCTTATCCGGGACAGGTCAAGAAACCCAGTACTTC.